The 5 T cell receptor beta chains listed next were all sequenced from one sample in a study of metastatic and nonmetastatic thyroid tumors. Not a single patient had been given any form of treatment at any point before undergoing thyroid surgery. TCRdb re-called the PCR reads via MiXCR. The repertoire includes around 23,000 clones, 20% to 30% of them detected once, and 5.4% sits in the top ten. The sequenced sample consisted of tumor tissue. These receptors all come from a female donor with papillary thyroid cancer or a benign thyroid nodule (not recorded which). Some clones in this sample may be carry-over from other donors' samples.

A few counts support this clone. This may arise from a read error, as a much more abundant clone is one base away. The CDR3 end shows no conserved phenylalanine or tryptophan, and so a read error is likely. The J gene is TRBJ2-6, the V gene TRBV7-9; D perhaps matches TRBD1 (5 bases). Germline V gives CDR1 SEHNR, CDR2 FQNEAQ (reference sequence). The CDR3 is made up of 14 amino acids. Written as DNA, the CDR3 is TGTGCCAGCAGCTTACTGGATGGGGCCAACATCCTGACTTCC. Translating it yields CASSLLDGANILTS.

This clone has at least ten counts. The chain links TRBV5-1 to TRBJ2-5; 10 nucleotides line up with TRBD2. The V and J ends lost 0 bases and 9 bases, in that order; junction bases with no gene match: 14. This CDR3 has 17 amino acids. CDR1 is SGHRS and CDR2 is YFSETQ in the germline V gene. CDR3 nucleotides: TGCGCCAGCAGCTTGGAAGTCCTAGCGGGGGCTCCAGGCCCCCAGTACTTC. Its translation: CASSLEVLAGAPGPQYF.

Remarks on this clone: The same CDR3 also results from other DNA sequences found in this sample. The rearrangement joins TRBV20-1 to TRBJ2-1; weak D call: TRBD2 (6 bases). V lost 2 bases and J 7 bases, leaving 18 bases between the germline ends. CDR3 length: 15 amino acids. Germline-derived CDR1 and CDR2 are DFQATT and SNEGSKA (reference sequence). The CDR3 DNA reads TGCAGTGCTAGACCACGTGGGGGGAGATGGAATGAGCAGTTCTTC. Translating gives CSARPRGGRWNEQFF.

Ten or more counts support this clone. V usage is TRBV4-3 and J usage is TRBJ2-1; D possibly matches TRBD1 or TRBD2 (5 bases each). This CDR3 contains 13 residues. Trimming stripped 0 bases from V and 8 bases from J, with 8 bases between. Germline CDR1 and CDR2: LGHNA and YSLEER. CDR3 nucleotide sequence: TGCGCCAGCAGCCAAGATCGGGGCGATGAGCAGTTCTTC. Protein: CASSQDRGDEQFF.

This clone was recorded a few times. The chain joins TRBV10-3 to TRBJ2-3; 7 positions match TRBD2. The CDR3 runs to 14 residues. Germline CDR1 reads ENHRY; CDR2 reads SYGVKD. V shed 10 bases and J 1 base; nucleotides not matched to a gene: 8. As DNA, the CDR3 is TGTGCCACCGTGGGGGGGGGGTGCACAGATACGCAGTATTTT. This encodes CATVGGGCTDTQYF.